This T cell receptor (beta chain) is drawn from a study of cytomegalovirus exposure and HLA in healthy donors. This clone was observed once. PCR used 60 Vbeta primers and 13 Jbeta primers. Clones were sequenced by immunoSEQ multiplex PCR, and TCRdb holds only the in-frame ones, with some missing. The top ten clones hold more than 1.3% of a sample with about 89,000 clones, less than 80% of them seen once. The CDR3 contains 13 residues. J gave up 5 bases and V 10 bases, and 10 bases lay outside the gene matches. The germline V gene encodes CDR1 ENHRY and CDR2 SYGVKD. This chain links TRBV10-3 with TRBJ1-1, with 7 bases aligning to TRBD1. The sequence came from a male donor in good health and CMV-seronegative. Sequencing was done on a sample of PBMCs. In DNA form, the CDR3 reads TGTGCCAGTCAACGGACAGGCCCGACTGAAGCTTTCTTT. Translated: CASQRTGPTEAFF.